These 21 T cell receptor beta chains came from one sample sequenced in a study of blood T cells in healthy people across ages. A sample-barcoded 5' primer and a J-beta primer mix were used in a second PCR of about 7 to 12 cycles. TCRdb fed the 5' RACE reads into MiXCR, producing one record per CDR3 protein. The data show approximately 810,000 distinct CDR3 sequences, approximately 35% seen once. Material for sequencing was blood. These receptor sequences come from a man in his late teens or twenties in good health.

The CDR3 coding sequence is TGCGCCAGCAGCTTGGAGCCGGGACCCAATCAGCCCCAGCATTTT. Amino acids: CASSLEPGPNQPQHF. This sequence joins TRBV5-1 and TRBJ1-5; D is perhaps TRBD1 (5 bases). V was clipped by 0 bases and J by 3 bases, with 10 bases between them. There are 15 residues in the CDR3. Germline V gives CDR1 SGHRS, CDR2 YFSETQ.

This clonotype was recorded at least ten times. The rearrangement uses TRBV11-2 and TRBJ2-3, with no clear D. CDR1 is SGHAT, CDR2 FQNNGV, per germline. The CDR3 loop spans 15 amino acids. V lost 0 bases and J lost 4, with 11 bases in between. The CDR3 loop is CASSLDLAFPDTQYF. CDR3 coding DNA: TGTGCCAGCAGCTTAGATCTGGCGTTCCCAGATACGCAGTATTTT. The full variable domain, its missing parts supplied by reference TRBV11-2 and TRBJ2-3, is EAGVAQSPRYKIIEKRQSVAFWCNPISGHATLYWYQQILGQGPKLLIQFQNNGVVDDSQLPKDRFSAERLKGVDSTLKIQPAKLEDSAVYLCASSLDLAFPDTQYFGPGTRLTVL.

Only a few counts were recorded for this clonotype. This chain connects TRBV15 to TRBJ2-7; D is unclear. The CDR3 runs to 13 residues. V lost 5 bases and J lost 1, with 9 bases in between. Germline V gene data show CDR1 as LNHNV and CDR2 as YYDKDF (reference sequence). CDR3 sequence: CATSWTESYEQYF. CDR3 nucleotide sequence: TGTGCCACCAGCTGGACCGAGTCCTACGAGCAGTACTTC. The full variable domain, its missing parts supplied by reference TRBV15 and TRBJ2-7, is DAMVIQNPRYQVTQFGKPVTLSCSQTLNHNVMYWYQQKSSQAPKLLFHYYDKDFNNEADTPDNFQSRRPNTSFCFLDIRSPGLGDTAMYLCATSWTESYEQYFGPGTRLTVT.

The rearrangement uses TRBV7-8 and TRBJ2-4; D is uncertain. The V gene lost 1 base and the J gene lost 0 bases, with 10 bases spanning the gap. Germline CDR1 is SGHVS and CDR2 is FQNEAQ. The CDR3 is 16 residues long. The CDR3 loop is CASSLGAGLAKNIQYF. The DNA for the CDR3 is TGTGCCAGCAGCTTAGGAGCCGGATTAGCCAAAAACATTCAGTACTTC.

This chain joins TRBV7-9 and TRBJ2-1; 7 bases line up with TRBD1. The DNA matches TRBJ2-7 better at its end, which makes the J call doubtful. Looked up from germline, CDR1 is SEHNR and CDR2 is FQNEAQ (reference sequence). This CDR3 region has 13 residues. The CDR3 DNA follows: TGTGCCAGCAGCAGGGGGCATTACAATGAGCAGTACTTC. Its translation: CASSRGHYNEQYF.

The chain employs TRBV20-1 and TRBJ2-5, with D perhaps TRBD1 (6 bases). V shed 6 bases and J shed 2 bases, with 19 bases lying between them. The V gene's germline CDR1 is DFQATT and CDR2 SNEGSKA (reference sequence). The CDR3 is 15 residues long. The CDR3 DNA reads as TGCAGTGCCACGTCCAGTTGGGGGCGACAAGAGACCCAGTACTTC. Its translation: CSATSSWGRQETQYF.

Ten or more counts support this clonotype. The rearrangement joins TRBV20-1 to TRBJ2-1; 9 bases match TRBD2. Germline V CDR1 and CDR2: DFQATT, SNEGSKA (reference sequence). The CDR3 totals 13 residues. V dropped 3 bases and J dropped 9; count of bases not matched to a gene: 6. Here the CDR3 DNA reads TGCAGTGCTAGGAAGCTAGCGGGGCGTGAGCAGTTCTTC. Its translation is CSARKLAGREQFF.

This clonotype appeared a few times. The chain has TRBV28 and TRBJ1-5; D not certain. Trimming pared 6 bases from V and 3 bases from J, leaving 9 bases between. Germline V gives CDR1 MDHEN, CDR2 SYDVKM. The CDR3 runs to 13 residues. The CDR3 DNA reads TGTGCCAGCAGACCGGCCCTCAATCAGCCCCAGCATTTT. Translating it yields CASRPALNQPQHF. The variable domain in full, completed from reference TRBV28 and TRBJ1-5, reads DVKVTQSSRYLVKRTGEKVFLECVQDMDHENMFWYRQDPGLGLRLIYFSYDVKMKEKGDIPEGYSVSREKKERFSLILESASTNQTSMYLCASRPALNQPQHFGDGTRLSIL.

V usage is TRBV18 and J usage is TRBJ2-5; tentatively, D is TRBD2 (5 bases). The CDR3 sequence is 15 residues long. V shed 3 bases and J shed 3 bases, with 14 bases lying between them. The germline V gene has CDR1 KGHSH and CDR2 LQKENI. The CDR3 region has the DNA TGTGCCAGCTCACCGAATAGCGCCTCTAAAGAGACCCAGTACTTC. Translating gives CASSPNSASKETQYF.

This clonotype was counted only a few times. CDR3 sequence: CASKRDRTYEQYF. In DNA, the CDR3 is TGTGCCAGCAAGAGGGACAGGACTTACGAGCAGTACTTC. The V call is TRBV6-2 or TRBV6-3, the J call TRBJ2-7; TRBD1 matches at 8 bases. The CDR3 consists of 13 residues. CDR1 is MNHEY and CDR2 is SVGEGT in the germline V gene. The junction had 6 bases not matched to a gene; V was cut back by 7 bases and J by 4 bases.

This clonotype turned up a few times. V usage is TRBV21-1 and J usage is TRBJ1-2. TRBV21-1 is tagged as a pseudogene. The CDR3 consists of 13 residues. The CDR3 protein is CASSKVGRVGYTF. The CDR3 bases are TGTGCCAGCAGCAAAGTGGGGAGGGTCGGCTACACCTTC.

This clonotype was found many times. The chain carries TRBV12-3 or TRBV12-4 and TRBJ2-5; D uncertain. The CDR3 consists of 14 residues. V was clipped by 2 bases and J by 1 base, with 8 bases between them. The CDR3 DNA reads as TGTGCCAGCAGTTTACCTTACTCCCAAGAGACCCAGTACTTC. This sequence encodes CASSLPYSQETQYF.

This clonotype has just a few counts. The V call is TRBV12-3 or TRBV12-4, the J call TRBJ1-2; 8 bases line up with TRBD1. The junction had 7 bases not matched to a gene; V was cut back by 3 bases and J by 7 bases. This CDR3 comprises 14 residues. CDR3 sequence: CASSLVDRVTGYTF. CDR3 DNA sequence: TGTGCCAGCAGTTTGGTGGACAGGGTAACTGGCTACACCTTC.

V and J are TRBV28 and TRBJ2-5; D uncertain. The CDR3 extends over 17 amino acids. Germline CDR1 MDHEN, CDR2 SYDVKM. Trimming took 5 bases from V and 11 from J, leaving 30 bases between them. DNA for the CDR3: TGTGCCAGCAGTACCTTGTCAGGAAGCAATTTAAACAATGAGCAGTACTTC. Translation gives CASSTLSGSNLNNEQYF.

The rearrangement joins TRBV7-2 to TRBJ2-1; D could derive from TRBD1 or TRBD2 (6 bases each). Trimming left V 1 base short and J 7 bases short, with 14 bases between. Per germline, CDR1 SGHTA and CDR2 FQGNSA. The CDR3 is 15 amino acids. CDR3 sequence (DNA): TGTGCCAGCAGCTTAGTCGGGGGCTGGGGGAATGAGCAGTTCTTC. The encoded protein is CASSLVGGWGNEQFF.

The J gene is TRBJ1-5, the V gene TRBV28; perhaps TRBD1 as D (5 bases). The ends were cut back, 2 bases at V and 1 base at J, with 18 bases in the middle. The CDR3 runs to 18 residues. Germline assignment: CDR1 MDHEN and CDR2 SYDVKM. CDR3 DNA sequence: TGTGCCAGCAGTTTAACCCCGGATCCCGAGGGGAGCAATCAGCCCCAGCATTTT. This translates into CASSLTPDPEGSNQPQHF.

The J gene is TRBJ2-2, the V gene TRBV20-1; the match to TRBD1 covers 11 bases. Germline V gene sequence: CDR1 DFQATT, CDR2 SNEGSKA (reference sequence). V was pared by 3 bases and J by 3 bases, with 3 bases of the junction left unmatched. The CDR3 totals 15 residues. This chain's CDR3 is CSARGQGDYTGELFF. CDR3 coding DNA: TGCAGTGCTAGGGGACAGGGGGACTACACCGGGGAGCTGTTTTTT.

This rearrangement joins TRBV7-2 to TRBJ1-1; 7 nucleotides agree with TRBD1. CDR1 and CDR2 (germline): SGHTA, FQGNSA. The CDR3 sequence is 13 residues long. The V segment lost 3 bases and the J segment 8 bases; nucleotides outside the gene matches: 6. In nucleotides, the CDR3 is TGTGCCAGCAGCTTTTACACGGACAGGGAAGCTTTCTTT. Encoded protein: CASSFYTDREAFF.

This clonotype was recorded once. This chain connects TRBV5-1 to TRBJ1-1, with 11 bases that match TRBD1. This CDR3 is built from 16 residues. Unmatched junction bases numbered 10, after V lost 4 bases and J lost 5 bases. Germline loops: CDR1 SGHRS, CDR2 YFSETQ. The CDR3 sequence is CASSIRTGGEVTEAFF. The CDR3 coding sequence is TGCGCCAGCAGCATCCGGACAGGGGGCGAGGTTACTGAAGCTTTCTTT.

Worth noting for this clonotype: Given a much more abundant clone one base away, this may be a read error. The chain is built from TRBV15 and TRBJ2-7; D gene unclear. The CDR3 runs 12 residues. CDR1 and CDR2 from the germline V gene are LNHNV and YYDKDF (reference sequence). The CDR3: CATSLPAYERYF. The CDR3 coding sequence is TGTGCCACCAGCTTACCCGCCTACGAGCGGTACTTC.

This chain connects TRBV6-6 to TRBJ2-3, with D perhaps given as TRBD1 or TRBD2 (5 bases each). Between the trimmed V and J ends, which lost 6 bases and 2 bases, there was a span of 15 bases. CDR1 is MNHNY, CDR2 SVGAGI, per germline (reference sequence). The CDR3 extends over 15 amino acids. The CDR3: CASRAGAPTTDTQYF. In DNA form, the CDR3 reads TGTGCCAGCAGGGCCGGGGCTCCCACCACAGATACGCAGTATTTT.